This T cell receptor beta chain originates from a study of T-cell reconstitution after alpha-beta-depleted transplantation in children. Findings and limits, study-wide: T-cell counts and diversity at one year post-transplant came mainly from newly produced T cells. It was surviving recipient T cells and thymic progenitors that gave some patients high TCRbeta diversity at day 60. Approximately two months post-transplant, alpha-beta T cells reportedly originated from several hundred expanded graft clones.

It was with unique molecular identifiers that the TCRbeta library was prepared. TCRdb used MiXCR to reprocess the PCR reads, holding one entry per CDR3 protein. The sample has 440,000 or so distinct CDR3 sequences, approximately 41% seen once. This clonotype has only a few counts. Its cognate antigen is unknown. This sequence originates from a girl aged 2-10 years with aplastic anemia, due to receive a stem cell transplant. The source material was PBMCs, sampled before TCRalphabeta/CD19-depleted stem cell transplant.

DNA of the CDR3: TGTGCCAGCAGCCAGGGCAAATTAGCTAATCAGCCCCAGCATTTT. Amino acids: CASSQGKLANQPQHF. The chain uses TRBV3-1 and TRBJ1-5, with no clear D. Per germline, CDR1 LGHDT and CDR2 YNNKEL (reference sequence). This CDR3 comprises 15 residues. V was trimmed by 3 bases and J by 4 bases, leaving 13 bases between them.